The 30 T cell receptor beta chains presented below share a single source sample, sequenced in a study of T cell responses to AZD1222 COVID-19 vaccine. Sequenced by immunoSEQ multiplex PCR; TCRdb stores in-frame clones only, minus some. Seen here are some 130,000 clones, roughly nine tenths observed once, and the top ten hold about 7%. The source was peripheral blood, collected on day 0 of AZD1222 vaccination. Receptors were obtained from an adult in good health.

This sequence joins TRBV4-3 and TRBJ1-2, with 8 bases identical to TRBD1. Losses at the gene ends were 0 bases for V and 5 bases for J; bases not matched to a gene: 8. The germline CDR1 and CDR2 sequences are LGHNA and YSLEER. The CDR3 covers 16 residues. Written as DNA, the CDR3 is TGCGCCAGCAGCCAAGAGGGGACAGGTGTAGGGTATGGCTACACCTTC. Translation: CASSQEGTGVGYGYTF.

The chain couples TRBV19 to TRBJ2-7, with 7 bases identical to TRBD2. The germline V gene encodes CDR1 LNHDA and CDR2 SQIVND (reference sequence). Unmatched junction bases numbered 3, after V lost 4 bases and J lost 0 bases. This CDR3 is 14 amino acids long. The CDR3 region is CASSSGGISYEQYF. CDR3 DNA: TGTGCCAGTAGTAGCGGGGGAATCTCCTACGAGCAGTACTTC.

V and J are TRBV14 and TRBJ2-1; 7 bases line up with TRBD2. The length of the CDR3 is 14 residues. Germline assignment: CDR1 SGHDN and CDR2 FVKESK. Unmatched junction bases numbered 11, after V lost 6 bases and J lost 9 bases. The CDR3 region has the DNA TGTGCCAGCAGGCGGGCAGGGAGGGTCGCTGAGCAGTTCTTC. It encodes CASRRAGRVAEQFF.

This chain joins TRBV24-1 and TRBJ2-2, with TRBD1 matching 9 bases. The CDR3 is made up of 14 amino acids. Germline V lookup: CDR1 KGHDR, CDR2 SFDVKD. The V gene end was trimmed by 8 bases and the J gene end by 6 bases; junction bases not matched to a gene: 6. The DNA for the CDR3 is TGTGCCACCACCGGGACAGGGAGGCCCGGGGAGCTGTTTTTT. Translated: CATTGTGRPGELFF.

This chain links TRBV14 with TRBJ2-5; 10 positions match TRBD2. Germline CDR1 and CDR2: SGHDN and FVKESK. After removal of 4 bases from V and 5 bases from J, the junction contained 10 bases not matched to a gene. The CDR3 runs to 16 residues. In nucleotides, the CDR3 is TGTGCCAGCAGCCGGAGCGGGGGGGCCACCGGGGAGACCCAGTACTTC. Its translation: CASSRSGGATGETQYF.

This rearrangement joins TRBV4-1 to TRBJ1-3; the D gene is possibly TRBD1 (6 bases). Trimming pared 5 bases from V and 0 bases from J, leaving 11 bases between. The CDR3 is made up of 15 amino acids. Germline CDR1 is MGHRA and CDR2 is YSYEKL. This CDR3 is CASSTSQGSGNTIYF. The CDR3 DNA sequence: TGCGCCAGCAGCACATCACAGGGCTCTGGAAACACCATATATTTT.

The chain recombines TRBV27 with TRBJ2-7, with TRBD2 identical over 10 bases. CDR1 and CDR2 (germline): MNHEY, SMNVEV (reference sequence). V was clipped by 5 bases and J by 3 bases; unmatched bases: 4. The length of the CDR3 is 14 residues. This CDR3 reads CASSLWTSGYEQYF. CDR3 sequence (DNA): TGTGCCAGCAGTCTATGGACTAGCGGCTACGAGCAGTACTTC.

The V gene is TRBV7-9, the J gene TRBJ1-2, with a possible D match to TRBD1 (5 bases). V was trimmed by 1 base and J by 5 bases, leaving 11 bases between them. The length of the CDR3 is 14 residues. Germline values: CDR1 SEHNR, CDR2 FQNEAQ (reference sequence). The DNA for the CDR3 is TGTGCCAGCAGCTTAGGGGCCAGGGATTATGGCTACACCTTC. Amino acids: CASSLGARDYGYTF.

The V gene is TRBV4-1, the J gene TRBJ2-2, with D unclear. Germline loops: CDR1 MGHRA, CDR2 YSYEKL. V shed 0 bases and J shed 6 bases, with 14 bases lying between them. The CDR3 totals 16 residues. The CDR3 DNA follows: TGCGCCAGCAGCCAAGAAACATGGCCTTACCCCGGGGAGCTGTTTTTT. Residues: CASSQETWPYPGELFF.

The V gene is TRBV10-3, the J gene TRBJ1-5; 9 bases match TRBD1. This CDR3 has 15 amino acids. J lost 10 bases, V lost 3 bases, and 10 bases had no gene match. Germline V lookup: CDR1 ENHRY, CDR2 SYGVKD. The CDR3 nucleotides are TGTGCCATCAGTGAAACCGGACAGGGGTTTGGTCCCCAGCATTTT. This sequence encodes CAISETGQGFGPQHF.

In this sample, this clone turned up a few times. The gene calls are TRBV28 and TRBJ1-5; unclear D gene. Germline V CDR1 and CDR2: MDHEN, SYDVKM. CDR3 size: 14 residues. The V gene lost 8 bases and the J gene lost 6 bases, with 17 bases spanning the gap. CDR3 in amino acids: CASQEASTGQPQHF. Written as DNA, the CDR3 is TGTGCCAGCCAGGAGGCTTCGACTGGTCAGCCCCAGCATTTT.

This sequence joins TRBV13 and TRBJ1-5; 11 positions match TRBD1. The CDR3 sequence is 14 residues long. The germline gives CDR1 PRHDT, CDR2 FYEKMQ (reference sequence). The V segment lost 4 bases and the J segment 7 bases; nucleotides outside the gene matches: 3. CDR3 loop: CASSSGQGVQPQHF. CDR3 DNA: TGTGCCAGCAGCTCGGGACAGGGGGTCCAGCCCCAGCATTTT.

The CDR3 loop reads CASKGEETQYF. Written as DNA, the CDR3 is TGCGCCAGCAAAGGAGAAGAGACCCAGTACTTC. This sequence joins TRBV5-1 and TRBJ2-5; no clear D gene. From germline, CDR1 is SGHRS and CDR2 YFSETQ. This CDR3 comprises 11 residues. The germline V and J ends were trimmed by 6 bases and 3 bases, with 6 bases remaining between them.

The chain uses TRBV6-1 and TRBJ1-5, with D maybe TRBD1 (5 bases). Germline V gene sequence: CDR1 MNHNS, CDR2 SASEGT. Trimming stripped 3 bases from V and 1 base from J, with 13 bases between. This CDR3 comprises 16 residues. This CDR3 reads CASSDREGRSNQPQHF. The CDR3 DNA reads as TGTGCCAGCAGTGACAGGGAGGGTCGGAGCAATCAGCCCCAGCATTTT.

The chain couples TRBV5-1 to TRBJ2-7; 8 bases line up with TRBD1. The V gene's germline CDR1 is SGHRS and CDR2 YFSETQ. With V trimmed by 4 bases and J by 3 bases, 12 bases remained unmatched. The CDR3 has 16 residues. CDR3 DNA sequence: TGCGCCAGCAGCCCCGGAGGACAGGGAAAGGTCTACGAGCAGTACTTC. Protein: CASSPGGQGKVYEQYF. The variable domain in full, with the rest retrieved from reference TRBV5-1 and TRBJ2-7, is KAGVTQTPRYLIKTRGQQVTLSCSPISGHRSVSWYQQTPGQGLQFLFEYFSETQRNKGNFPGRFSGRQFSNSRSEMNVSTLELGDSALYLCASSPGGQGKVYEQYFGPGTRLTVT.

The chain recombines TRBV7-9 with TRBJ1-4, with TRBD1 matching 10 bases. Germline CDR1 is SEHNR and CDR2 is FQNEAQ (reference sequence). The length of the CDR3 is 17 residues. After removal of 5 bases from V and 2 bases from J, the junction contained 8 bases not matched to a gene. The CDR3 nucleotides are TGTGCCAGCAGCACCCGGGACAGGGGAGTGACTAATGAAAAACTGTTTTTT. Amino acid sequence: CASSTRDRGVTNEKLFF.

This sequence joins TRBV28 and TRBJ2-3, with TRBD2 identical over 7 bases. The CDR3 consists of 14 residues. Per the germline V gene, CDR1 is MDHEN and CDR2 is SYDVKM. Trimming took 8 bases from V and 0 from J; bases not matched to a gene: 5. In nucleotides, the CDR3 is TGTGCCAGCGGCGGGGGTACTAGCACAGATACGCAGTATTTT. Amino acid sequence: CASGGGTSTDTQYF.

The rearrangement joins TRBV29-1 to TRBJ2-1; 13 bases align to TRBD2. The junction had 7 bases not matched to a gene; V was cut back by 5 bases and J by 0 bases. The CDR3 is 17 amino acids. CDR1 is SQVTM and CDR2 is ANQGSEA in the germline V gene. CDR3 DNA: TGCAGCGTTAGGGGACTAGCGGGGCCTGGCTCCTACAATGAGCAGTTCTTC. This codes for CSVRGLAGPGSYNEQFF.

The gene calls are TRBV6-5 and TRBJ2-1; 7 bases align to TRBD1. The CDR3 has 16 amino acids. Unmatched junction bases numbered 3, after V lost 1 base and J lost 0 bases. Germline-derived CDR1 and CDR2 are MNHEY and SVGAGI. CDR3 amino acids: CASSYFRGSSYNEQFF. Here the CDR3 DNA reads TGTGCCAGCAGTTACTTCAGGGGGAGCTCCTACAATGAGCAGTTCTTC.

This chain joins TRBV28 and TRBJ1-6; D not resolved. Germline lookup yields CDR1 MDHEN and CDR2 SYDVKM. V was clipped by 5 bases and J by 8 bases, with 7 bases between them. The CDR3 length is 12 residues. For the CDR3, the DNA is TGTGCCAGCAGTAAGGGTGATTCACCCCTCCACTTT. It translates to CASSKGDSPLHF.

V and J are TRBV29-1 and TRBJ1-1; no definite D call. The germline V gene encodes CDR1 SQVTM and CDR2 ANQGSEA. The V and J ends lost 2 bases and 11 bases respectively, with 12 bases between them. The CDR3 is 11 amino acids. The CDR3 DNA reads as TGCAGCGTTGAATGGGGTATGGATGCTTTCTTT. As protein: CSVEWGMDAFF.

The CDR3 region is CASSQGQLQETQYF. CDR3 coding DNA: TGTGCCAGTAGTCAGGGACAACTGCAGGAGACCCAGTACTTC. This chain links TRBV19 with TRBJ2-5, with D possibly being TRBD1 (6 bases). Per the germline V gene, CDR1 is LNHDA and CDR2 is SQIVND (reference sequence). This CDR3 comprises 14 residues. Deletions cut 5 bases from V and 5 bases from J, with 15 bases between.

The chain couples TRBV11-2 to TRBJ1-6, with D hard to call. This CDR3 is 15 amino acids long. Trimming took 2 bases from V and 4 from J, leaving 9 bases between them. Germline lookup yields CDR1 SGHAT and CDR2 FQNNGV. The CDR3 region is CASSLNHEYNSPLHF. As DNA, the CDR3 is TGTGCCAGCAGCTTAAATCACGAATATAATTCACCCCTCCACTTT.

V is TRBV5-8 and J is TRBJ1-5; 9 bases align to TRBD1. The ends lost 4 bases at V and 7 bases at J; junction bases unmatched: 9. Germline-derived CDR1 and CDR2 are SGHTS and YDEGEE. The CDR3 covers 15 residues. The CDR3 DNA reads TGTGCCAGCAGCCGCGGGACAGGGTTGACGCAGCCCCAGCATTTT. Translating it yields CASSRGTGLTQPQHF.

CDR3 protein: CASSQDGQDYSTDTQYF. CDR3 DNA: TGCGCCAGCAGCCAAGATGGCCAGGACTACAGCACAGATACGCAGTATTTT. V and J are TRBV4-3 and TRBJ2-3; the D gene is possibly TRBD2 (6 bases). The ends were cut back, 0 bases at V and 0 bases at J, with 13 bases in the middle. Germline lookup yields CDR1 LGHNA and CDR2 YSLEER. The CDR3 totals 17 residues.

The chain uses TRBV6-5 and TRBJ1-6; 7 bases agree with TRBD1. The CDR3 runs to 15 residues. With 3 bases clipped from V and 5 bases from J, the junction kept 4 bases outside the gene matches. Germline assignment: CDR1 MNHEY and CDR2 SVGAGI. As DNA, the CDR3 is TGTGCCAGCAGTTATACAGGGGTTCATAATTCACCCCTCCACTTT. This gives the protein CASSYTGVHNSPLHF.

The CDR3 region is CASSAGLNEKLFF. The CDR3 coding sequence is TGCGCCAGCAGTGCGGGTCTTAATGAAAAACTGTTTTTT. This chain joins TRBV10-1 and TRBJ1-4; D is uncertain. Germline CDR1 and CDR2: WNHNN and SYGVQD (reference sequence). V lost 4 bases to trimming and J lost 4 bases, with 7 bases between them. CDR3 length: 13 amino acids.

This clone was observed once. The CDR3 bases are TGTGCCAGCAGCTGGACTAGCGGGGGACAAGAGACCCAGTACTTC. Encoded protein: CASSWTSGGQETQYF. The rearrangement uses TRBV5-4 and TRBJ2-5; 13 bases map to TRBD2. This CDR3 has 15 amino acids. Germline loops: CDR1 SGHNT, CDR2 YYREEE (reference sequence). The V gene end was trimmed by 3 bases and the J gene end by 2 bases; junction bases not matched to a gene: 1.

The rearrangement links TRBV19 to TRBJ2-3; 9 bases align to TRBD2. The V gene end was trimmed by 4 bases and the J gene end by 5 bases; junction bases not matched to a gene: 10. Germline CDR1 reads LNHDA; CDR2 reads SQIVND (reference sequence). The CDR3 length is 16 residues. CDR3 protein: CASSNQRGVQGDTQYF. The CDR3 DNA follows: TGTGCCAGTAGTAACCAGCGGGGGGTCCAGGGAGATACGCAGTATTTT.

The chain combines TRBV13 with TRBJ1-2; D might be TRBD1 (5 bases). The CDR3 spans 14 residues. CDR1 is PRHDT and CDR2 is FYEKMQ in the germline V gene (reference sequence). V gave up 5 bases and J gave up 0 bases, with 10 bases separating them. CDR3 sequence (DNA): TGTGCCAGCAGCAGGAGGGACGCTAACTATGGCTACACCTTC. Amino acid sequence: CASSRRDANYGYTF.